The TCR beta chain described here comes from a study of T cell changes during pregnancy in multiple sclerosis. Generated by immunoSEQ multiplex PCR, the TCRdb table keeps only in-frame clones and is missing some. The repertoire consists of over 70,000 clones, with about 92% occurring once and the leading ten covering less than 3.5%. Between the trimmed V and J ends, which lost 0 bases and 0 bases, there was a span of 4 bases. The germline CDR1 and CDR2 sequences are SGHRS and YFSETQ. The CDR3 runs to 14 residues. Source: peripheral blood, taken in the third trimester of pregnancy. This rearrangement joins TRBV5-1 to TRBJ1-3; no reliable D call. This receptor was taken from a female donor in good health, enrolled as a control in a pregnancy study. CDR3 bases: TGCGCCAGCAGCTTGGACAGCTCTGGAAACACCATATATTTT. Its translation: CASSLDSSGNTIYF.